This T cell receptor beta chain was identified in a study of blood T cell repertoires in COVID-19. Study information: Sources were T cells, B-cell-depleted T cells, or PBMCs; the material itself was cDNA or gDNA.

How the authors handled the data: From reference gene primer amplification, estimates of nucleated cell counts were derived. Profiling relied on immunoSEQ multiplex PCR, and the TCRdb table lists in-frame clones only, not all of them. The D gene and trimming were derived from the DNA, and the V and J assignments and clone size from that table. The sample lists about 480,000 clones, around nine tenths occurring once. The germline V gene has CDR1 LGHNT and CDR2 FRNRAP. The CDR3 loop spans 13 amino acids. V lost 5 bases, J lost 5 bases, and 12 bases lay in between. The sample consisted of peripheral blood. J is TRBJ1-2 and V is TRBV12-5; tentatively, D is TRBD1 (6 bases). The receptor's source is a woman aged 45-59 years with COVID-19, enrolled during active disease. Here the CDR3 DNA reads TGTGCTAGTGGTCCAGGGGCTCCTTATGGCTACACCTTC. This sequence encodes CASGPGAPYGYTF.